This T cell receptor (beta chain) was profiled in a study of shared clonotypes between healthy human individuals. Sequencing used immunoSEQ multiplex PCR; TCRdb keeps in-frame clones, though not all of them. The repertoire holds just under 350,000 clones, with roughly 70% as singletons. Recent acute infections and vaccinations were absent in the healthy HIV-negative adult donors. All participating donors were Caucasian adults from Nashville, Tennessee. With 4 bases removed from V and 6 bases from J, the gap between germline ends came to 12 bases. Germline assignment: CDR1 MNHNS and CDR2 SASEGT. The length of the CDR3 is 13 residues. This clone was recorded a few times.

This clonotype was sampled from a man aged 25-40 years in good health. The V gene is TRBV6-1, the J gene TRBJ1-1; D unclear. Specimen: memory CD4+ T cells sorted from blood. Subset given: CD45RA-negative fraction. The CDR3 here is CASSAEVLAEAFF. For the CDR3, the DNA is TGTGCCAGCAGTGCCGAGGTGCTGGCTGAAGCTTTCTTT.